Sequencing of this TCR beta chain was carried out in a study of post-analysis software for immune sequencing data (dated by TCRdb to the mid-2010s). Describing the broader study: Disease courses on record covered relapsing-remitting, secondary progressive and progressive-relapsing multiple sclerosis, though some patients had no subtype annotation. A subset of samples was prepared in parallel using single-end sample barcoding, then pooled and co-amplified after Illumina adapter ligation. The patient repertoires were set against about eleven previously published healthy control repertoires from donors whose ages ranged from roughly 6 to 26 years.

To demonstrate the VDJtools post-analysis software, the study profiled TCR beta repertoires from the peripheral blood of around 13 young patients with multiple sclerosis. The multiple sclerosis patients were children and adolescents between roughly 6 and 16 years of age. This clonotype was seen more than once but under ten times. No antigen is known for it. Base qualities are missing; no much larger clone stands one base away. Trimming costs V 6 bases and J 5 bases, and their ends lie 17 bases apart. The germline V gene sets CDR1 to MDHEN and CDR2 to SYDVKM. From cysteine to phenylalanine, the CDR3 is 14 amino acids long. Of the read, only the CDR3 DNA is kept; its 42 bases are in frame from base 1. Library construction relied on PCR. Sequenced on an Illumina HiSeq 2500. To reduce PCR and sequencing biases, unique molecular identifiers were incorporated into the TCR beta cDNA libraries. Per 1 to 10 million input T cells, around 500,000 cDNA molecules were obtained, such that each molecule approximated one T cell. The patient libraries were prepared and sequenced with the same protocol used for the earlier healthy control dataset. Samples belonging to the same batch were prepared together, multiplexed and sequenced on a shared HiSeq lane. Under the source paper's analysis protocol: Raw barcoded reads were processed with MIGEC, and single-read molecular identifier groups were discarded before consensus assembly and CDR3 extraction. Clonotype tables were post-analysed with VDJtools, and diversity was normalized by down-sampling all datasets to the smallest sample size. In repertoire overlap clustering, CDR3 amino acid sequences, but not nucleotide sequences, were matched to correct batch-related cross-sample contamination. The public sequencing data were trimmed at Q25 with fastp and processed into clonotypes with MiXCR by TCRdb, which kept only in-frame beta chains. Identical CDR3 protein sequences are pooled into one entry, listed with their most common genes and DNA. The V and J calls shown here were made by TCRdb, not taken from the authors' results. This sample holds hundreds of thousands of distinct CDR3 sequences; about 27% were observed only once. The biggest ten clones account for around 0.56% of the sample.

Broad study findings and their caveats: Compared with controls, multiple sclerosis patients had significantly lower normalized Chao1 diversity, a finding suggesting substantial peripheral T-cell clonal expansion. Significantly higher frequencies in patients than in controls were found for about 5 TRBV segments, including TRBV5-6, TRBV5-1 and TRBV20-1. Strong co-clustering of samples prepared in the same batch was shown by direct clustering with F measure, prompting a batch-effect correction. The multiple sclerosis patient group was slightly younger than the control group.

The receptor's source is a girl aged 5 to 17 with multiple sclerosis. Rearrangement joined TRBV28 to TRBJ2-7; a tentative D match to TRBD2 spans 5 bases. What was sequenced was blood. The CDR3 is CASSHPRGLDEQYF. The DNA reads TGTGCCAGCAGCCACCCTCGGGGTCTCGACGAGCAGTACTTC.